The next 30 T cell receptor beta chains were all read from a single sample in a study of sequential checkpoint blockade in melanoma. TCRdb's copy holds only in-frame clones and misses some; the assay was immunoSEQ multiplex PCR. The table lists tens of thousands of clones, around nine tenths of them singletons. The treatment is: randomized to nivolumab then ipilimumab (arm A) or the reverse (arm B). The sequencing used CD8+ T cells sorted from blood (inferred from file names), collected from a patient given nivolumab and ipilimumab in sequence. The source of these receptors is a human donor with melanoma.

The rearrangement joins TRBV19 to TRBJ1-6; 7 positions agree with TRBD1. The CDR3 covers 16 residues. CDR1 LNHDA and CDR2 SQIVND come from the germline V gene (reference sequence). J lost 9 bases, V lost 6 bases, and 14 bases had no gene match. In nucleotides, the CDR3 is TGTGCCAGTAGCCCCTCGATAGGCAGGGGGTCTTCACCCCTCCACTTT. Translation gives CASSPSIGRGSSPLHF.

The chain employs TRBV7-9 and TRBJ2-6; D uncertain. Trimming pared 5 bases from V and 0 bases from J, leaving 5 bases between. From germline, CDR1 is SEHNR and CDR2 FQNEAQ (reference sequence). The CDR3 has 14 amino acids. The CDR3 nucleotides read TGTGCCAGCAGCGAGAGCTCTGGGGCCAACGTCCTGACTTTC. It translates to CASSESSGANVLTF.

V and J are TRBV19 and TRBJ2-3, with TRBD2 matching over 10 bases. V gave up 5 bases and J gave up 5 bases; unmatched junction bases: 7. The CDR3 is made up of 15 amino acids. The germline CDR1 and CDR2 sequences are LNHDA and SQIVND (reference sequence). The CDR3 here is CASSPKRGGKDTQYF. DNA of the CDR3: TGTGCCAGTAGTCCCAAGCGGGGGGGCAAAGATACGCAGTATTTT.

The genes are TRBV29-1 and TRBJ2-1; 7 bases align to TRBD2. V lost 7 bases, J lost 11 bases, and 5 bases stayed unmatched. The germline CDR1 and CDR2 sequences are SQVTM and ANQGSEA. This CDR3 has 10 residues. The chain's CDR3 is CSASAGQQFF. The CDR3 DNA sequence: TGCAGCGCCTCAGCGGGACAGCAGTTCTTC.

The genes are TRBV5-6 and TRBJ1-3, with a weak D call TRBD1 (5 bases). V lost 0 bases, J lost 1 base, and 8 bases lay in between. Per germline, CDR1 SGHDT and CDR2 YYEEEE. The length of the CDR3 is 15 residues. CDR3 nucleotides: TGTGCCAGCAGCTTGGGCGGGACTTCTGGAAACACCATATATTTT. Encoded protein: CASSLGGTSGNTIYF. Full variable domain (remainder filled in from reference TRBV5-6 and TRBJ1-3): DAGVTQSPTHLIKTRGQQVTLRCSPKSGHDTVSWYQQALGQGPQFIFQYYEEEERQRGNFPDRFSGHQFPNYSSELNVNALLLGDSALYLCASSLGGTSGNTIYFGEGSWLTVV.

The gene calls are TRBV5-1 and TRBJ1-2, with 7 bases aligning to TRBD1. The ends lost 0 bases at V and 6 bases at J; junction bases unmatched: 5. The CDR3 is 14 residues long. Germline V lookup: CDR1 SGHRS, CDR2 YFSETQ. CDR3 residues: CASSLGQGVDGYTF. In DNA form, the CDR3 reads TGCGCCAGCAGCTTGGGACAGGGAGTGGATGGCTACACCTTC.

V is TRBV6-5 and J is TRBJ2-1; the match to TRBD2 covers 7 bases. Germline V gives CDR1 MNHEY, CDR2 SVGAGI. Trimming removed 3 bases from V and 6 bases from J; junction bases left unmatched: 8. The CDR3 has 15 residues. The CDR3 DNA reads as TGTGCCAGCAGTTATTCTAGCGGAGAGGTCAATGAGCAGTTCTTC. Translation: CASSYSSGEVNEQFF.

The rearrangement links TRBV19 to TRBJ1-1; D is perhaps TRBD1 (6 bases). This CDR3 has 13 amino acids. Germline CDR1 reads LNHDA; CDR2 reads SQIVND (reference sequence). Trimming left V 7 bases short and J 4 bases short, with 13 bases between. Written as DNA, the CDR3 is TGTGCCAGTAACCAGGGGTTCACCACTGAAGCTTTCTTT. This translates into CASNQGFTTEAFF.

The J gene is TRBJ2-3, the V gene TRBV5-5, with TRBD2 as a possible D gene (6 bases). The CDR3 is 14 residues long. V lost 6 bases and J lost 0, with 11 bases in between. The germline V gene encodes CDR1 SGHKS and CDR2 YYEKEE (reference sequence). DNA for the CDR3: TGTGCCAGCATCCGGGCGGGGAGCACAGATACGCAGTATTTT. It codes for CASIRAGSTDTQYF.

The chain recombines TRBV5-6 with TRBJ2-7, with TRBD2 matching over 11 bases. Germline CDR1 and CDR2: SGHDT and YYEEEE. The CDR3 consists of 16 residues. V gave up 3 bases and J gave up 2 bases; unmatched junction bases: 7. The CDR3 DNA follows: TGTGCCAGCAGCTGGGCGGGGACTAGCGGTCCCTACGAGCAGTACGTC. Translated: CASSWAGTSGPYEQYV.

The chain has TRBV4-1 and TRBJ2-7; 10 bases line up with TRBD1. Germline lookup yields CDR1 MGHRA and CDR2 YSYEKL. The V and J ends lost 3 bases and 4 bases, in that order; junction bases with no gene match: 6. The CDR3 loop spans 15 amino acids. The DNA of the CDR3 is TGCGCCAGCAGCCAGGCCGGACAGGGGGGTTACGAGCAGTACTTC. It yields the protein CASSQAGQGGYEQYF.

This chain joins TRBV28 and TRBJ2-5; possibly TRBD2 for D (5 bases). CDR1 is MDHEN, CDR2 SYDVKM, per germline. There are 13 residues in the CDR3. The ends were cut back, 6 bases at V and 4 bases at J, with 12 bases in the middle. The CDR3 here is CASSVPGRETQYF. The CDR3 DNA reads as TGTGCCAGCAGCGTCCCTGGGAGAGAGACCCAGTACTTC. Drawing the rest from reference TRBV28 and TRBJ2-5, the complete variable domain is DVKVTQSSRYLVKRTGEKVFLECVQDMDHENMFWYRQDPGLGLRLIYFSYDVKMKEKGDIPEGYSVSREKKERFSLILESASTNQTSMYLCASSVPGRETQYFGPGTRLLVL.

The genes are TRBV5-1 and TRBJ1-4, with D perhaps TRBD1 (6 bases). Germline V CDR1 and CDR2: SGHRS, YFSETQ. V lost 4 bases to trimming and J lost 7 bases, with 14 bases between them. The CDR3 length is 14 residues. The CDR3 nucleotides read TGCGCCAGCAGCCCGGACAGTAGAGTTGAAAAACTGTTTTTT. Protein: CASSPDSRVEKLFF.

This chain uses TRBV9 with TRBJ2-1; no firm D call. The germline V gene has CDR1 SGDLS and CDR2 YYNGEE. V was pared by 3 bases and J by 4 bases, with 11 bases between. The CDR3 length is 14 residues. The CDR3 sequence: CASSDQSGYNEQFF. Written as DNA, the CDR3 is TGTGCCAGCAGCGACCAGTCGGGTTACAATGAGCAGTTCTTC.

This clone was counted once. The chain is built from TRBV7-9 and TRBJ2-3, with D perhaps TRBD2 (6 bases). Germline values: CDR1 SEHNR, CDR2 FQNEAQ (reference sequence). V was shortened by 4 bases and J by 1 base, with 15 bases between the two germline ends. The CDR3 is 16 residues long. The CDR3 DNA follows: TGTGCCAGCAGCTCCCCCCTGGAGGGACGCACAGATACGCAGTATTTT. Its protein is CASSSPLEGRTDTQYF.

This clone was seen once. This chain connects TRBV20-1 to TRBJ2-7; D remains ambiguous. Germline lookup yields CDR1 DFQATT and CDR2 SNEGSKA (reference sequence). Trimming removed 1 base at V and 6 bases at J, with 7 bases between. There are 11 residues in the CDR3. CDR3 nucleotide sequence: TGCAGTGCTAGAGTGGTCAGCGAGCAGTACGTC. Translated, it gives CSARVVSEQYV.

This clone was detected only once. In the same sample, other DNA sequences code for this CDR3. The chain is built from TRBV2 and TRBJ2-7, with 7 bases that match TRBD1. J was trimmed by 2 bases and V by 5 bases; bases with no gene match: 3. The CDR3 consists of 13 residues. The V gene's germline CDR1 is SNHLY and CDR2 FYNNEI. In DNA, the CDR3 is TGTGCCAGCAGTCGAACAGGGGCCTACGAGCAGTACTTC. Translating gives CASSRTGAYEQYF.

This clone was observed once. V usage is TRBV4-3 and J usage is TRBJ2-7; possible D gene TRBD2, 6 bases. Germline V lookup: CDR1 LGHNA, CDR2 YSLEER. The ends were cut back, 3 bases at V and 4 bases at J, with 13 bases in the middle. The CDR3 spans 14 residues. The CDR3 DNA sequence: TGCGCCAGCAGCCAGGCTATAGGGACTTACGAGCAGTACGTC. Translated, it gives CASSQAIGTYEQYV.

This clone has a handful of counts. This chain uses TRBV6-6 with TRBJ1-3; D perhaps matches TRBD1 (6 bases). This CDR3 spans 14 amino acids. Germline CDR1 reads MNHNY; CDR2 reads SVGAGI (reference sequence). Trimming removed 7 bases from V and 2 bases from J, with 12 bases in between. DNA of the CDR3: TGTGCCAGCACAGAAGACAGGCCTGGAAACACCATATATTTT. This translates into CASTEDRPGNTIYF.

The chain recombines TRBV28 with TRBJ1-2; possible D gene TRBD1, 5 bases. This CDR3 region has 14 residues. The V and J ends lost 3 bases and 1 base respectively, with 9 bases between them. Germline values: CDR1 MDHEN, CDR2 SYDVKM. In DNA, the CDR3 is TGTGCCAGCAGTTTCAGGGAGGGTAACTATGGCTACACCTTC. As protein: CASSFREGNYGYTF.

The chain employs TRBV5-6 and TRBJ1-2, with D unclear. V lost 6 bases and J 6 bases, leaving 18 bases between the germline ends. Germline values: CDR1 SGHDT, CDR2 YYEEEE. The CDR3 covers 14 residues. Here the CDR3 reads CASTPTPSADGYTF. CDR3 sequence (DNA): TGTGCCAGCACCCCGACCCCGAGTGCGGATGGCTACACCTTC.

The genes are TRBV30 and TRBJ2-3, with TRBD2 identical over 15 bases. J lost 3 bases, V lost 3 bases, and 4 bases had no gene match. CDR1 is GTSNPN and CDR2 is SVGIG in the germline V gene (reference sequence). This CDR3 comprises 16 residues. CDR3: CAWRVGLAGGTDTQYF. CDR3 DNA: TGTGCCTGGAGGGTAGGACTAGCGGGGGGGACAGATACGCAGTATTTT.

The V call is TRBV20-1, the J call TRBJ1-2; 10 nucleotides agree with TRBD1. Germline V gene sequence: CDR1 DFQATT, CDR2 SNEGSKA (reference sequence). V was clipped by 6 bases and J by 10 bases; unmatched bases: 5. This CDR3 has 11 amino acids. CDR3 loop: CSAGGQGFYTF. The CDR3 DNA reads TGCAGTGCGGGGGGACAGGGGTTCTACACCTTC.

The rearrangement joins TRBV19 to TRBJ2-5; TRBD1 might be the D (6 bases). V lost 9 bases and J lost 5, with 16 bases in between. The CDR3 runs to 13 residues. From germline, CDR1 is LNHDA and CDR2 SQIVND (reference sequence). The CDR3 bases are TGTGCCAGCAGCCCTACAGGGACGGAGACCCAGTACTTC. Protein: CASSPTGTETQYF.

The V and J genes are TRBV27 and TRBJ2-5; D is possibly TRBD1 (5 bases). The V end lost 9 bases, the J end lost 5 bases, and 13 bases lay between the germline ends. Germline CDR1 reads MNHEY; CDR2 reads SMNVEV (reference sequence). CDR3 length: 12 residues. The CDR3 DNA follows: TGTGCCAGTGGGCAGGGTGGGGAGACCCAGTACTTC. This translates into CASGQGGETQYF.

CDR3 in DNA: TGTGCCATCTCTGGGACTAGCGGGAACTACAATGAGCAGTTCTTC. It encodes CAISGTSGNYNEQFF. The V gene is TRBV6-4, the J gene TRBJ2-1; 13 nucleotides line up with TRBD2. The trim removed 10 bases at V and 3 bases at J, leaving 6 bases unmatched. The CDR3 is made up of 15 amino acids. The germline V gene has CDR1 MRHNA and CDR2 SNTAGT.

CDR3 bases: TGTGCCAGCAAGGACTTGACAGGTTACTACGAGCAGTACTTC. Amino acids: CASKDLTGYYEQYF. This chain links TRBV27 with TRBJ2-7, with D perhaps matching TRBD1 (6 bases). The CDR3 is 14 amino acids. The germline CDR1 and CDR2 sequences are MNHEY and SMNVEV (reference sequence). V lost 7 bases, J lost 3 bases, and 16 bases lay in between.

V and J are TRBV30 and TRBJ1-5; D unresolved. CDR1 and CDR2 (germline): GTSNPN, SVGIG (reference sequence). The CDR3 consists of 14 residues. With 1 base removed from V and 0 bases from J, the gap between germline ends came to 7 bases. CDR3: CAWSGGHSNQPQHF. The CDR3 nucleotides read TGTGCCTGGAGTGGCGGCCATAGCAATCAGCCCCAGCATTTT.

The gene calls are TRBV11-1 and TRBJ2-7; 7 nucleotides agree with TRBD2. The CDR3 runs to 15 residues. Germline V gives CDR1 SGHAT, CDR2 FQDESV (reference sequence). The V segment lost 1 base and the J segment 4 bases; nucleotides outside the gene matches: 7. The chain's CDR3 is CASSLGRGSGYEQYF. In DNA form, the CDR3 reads TGTGCCAGCAGCTTAGGGCGCGGGAGTGGTTACGAGCAGTACTTC.

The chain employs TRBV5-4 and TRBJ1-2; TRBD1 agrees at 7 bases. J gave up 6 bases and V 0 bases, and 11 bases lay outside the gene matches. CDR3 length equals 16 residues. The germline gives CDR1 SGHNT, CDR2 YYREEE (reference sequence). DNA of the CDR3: TGTGCCAGCAGCTTGGCCTGGGACAGTGGACCCAATGGCTACACCTTC. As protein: CASSLAWDSGPNGYTF. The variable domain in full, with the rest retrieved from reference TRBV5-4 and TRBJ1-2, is ETGVTQSPTHLIKTRGQQVTLRCSSQSGHNTVSWYQQALGQGPQFIFQYYREEENGRGNFPPRFSGLQFPNYSSELNVNALELDDSALYLCASSLAWDSGPNGYTFGSGTRLTVV.